A single sample gave rise to the 19 T cell receptor beta chains below, sequenced in a study of vaccination effects on CD4 cells after COVID-19 (dated by TCRdb to 2022 to 2024). Library preparation was by the immunoSEQ multiplex PCR assay. This immuneACCESS table, as held by TCRdb, lists in-frame sequences with V and J called but not all clones. Of the missing ones, under half trace to an unresolved V gene in checked studies; the others have no known cause. Present in this sample are around 56,000 clones, roughly 80% of which were seen just once. Clones ranked in the top ten supply approximately 3% of the sample. After roughly 11 days of culture, CD4+ T cells were isolated with the EasySep CD4+ T cell isolation kit. Which antigens these TCRs recognize remains unknown. The sample here was CD4+ T cells from PBMCs cultured without peptide, taken before COVID-19 vaccination. These receptors originate from a human donor who received a COVID-19 vaccine.

The chain couples TRBV6-1 to TRBJ1-2; TRBD1 is a possible D gene (5 bases). Germline CDR1 reads MNHNS; CDR2 reads SASEGT. Trimming pared 7 bases from V and 4 bases from J, leaving 16 bases between. This CDR3 comprises 14 residues. CDR3 sequence (DNA): TGTGCCAGCATACGGGACTCCGGACCCTATGGCTACACCTTC. Translation: CASIRDSGPYGYTF.

The chain carries TRBV3-1 (or the pseudogene TRBV3-2) and TRBJ1-2; D gene ambiguous. The CDR3 spans 14 residues. The germline V gene encodes CDR1 LGHDT and CDR2 YNNKEL (reference sequence). V lost 1 base to trimming and J lost 2 bases, with 8 bases between them. In DNA form, the CDR3 reads TGTGCCAGCAGCCAAGTTTCCGGGAACTATGGCTACACCTTC. Its protein is CASSQVSGNYGYTF.

The chain links TRBV24-1 to TRBJ2-7, with D unresolved. This CDR3 is 13 amino acids long. Trimming cost V 0 bases and J 4 bases, with 6 bases left between them. Per germline, CDR1 KGHDR and CDR2 SFDVKD. CDR3 region: CATSDLGEYEQYV. The DNA for the CDR3 is TGTGCCACCAGTGATTTGGGGGAATACGAGCAGTACGTC.

CDR3 protein: CASTMGENQPQHF. In DNA, the CDR3 is TGTGCCAGTACCATGGGGGAGAATCAGCCCCAGCATTTT. This chain joins TRBV19 and TRBJ1-5, with D tentatively TRBD1 (5 bases). Germline V gives CDR1 LNHDA, CDR2 SQIVND (reference sequence). V lost 7 bases, J lost 4 bases, and 11 bases lay in between. The CDR3 has 13 amino acids.

The sample holds one count of this clone. The chain joins TRBV7-2 to TRBJ2-7; TRBD1 matches 8 bases. The germline V gene encodes CDR1 SGHTA and CDR2 FQGNSA. The J segment lost 6 bases and the V segment lost 5 bases, leaving 9 bases of the junction unmatched. The CDR3 loop spans 14 amino acids. CDR3 sequence: CASSPRTGMGEQYV. For the CDR3, the DNA is TGTGCCAGCAGCCCCCGGACAGGGATGGGCGAGCAGTACGTC.

This chain uses TRBV19 with TRBJ1-1; no definite D call. V lost 7 bases and J lost 7, with 13 bases in between. CDR3 length equals 12 residues. In germline, CDR1 is LNHDA, CDR2 SQIVND (reference sequence). The CDR3 region has the DNA TGTGCCAGTACGTTTCGGACGGGTGAAGCTTTCTTT. Residues: CASTFRTGEAFF.

The chain recombines TRBV5-4 with TRBJ2-1; 7 bases are a match to TRBD1. Germline CDR1 SGHNT, CDR2 YYREEE (reference sequence). The trim removed 6 bases at V and 7 bases at J, leaving 7 bases unmatched. The CDR3 length is 13 residues. Written as DNA, the CDR3 is TGTGCCAGCACCCGACAGGGTGGGAATGAGCAGTTCTTC. It translates to CASTRQGGNEQFF.

This clone has just a few counts. The rearrangement joins TRBV7-2 to TRBJ2-1, with D uncertain. Germline V gene data show CDR1 as SGHTA and CDR2 as FQGNSA. V was cut by 3 bases and J by 9 bases, with 6 bases left in between. The length of the CDR3 is 11 residues. DNA of the CDR3: TGTGCCAGCAGCTTTTGGAGTGAGCAGTTCTTC. Residues: CASSFWSEQFF.

The genes are TRBV24-1 and TRBJ2-7; a possible D gene is TRBD2 (5 bases). V dropped 2 bases and J dropped 0 bases, with 25 bases sitting between them. The V gene's germline CDR1 is KGHDR and CDR2 SFDVKD. This CDR3 is built from 20 residues. CDR3 sequence reads: CATSDWGGAHRGRSSYEQYV. Written as DNA, the CDR3 is TGTGCCACCAGTGATTGGGGTGGAGCACACCGAGGGAGAAGCTCCTACGAGCAGTACGTC.

This sequence joins TRBV6-5 and TRBJ2-1, with TRBD1 matching over 9 bases. Germline CDR1 and CDR2: MNHEY and SVGAGI. The trim removed 5 bases at V and 7 bases at J, leaving 9 bases unmatched. The CDR3 consists of 15 residues. In DNA, the CDR3 is TGTGCCAGCAGTATTCCCGGGACAGGGCGAAATGAGCAGTTCTTC. Its protein product is CASSIPGTGRNEQFF.

The chain links TRBV19 to TRBJ1-2; 8 nucleotides line up with TRBD1. This CDR3 is 14 amino acids long. The ends lost 6 bases at V and 2 bases at J; junction bases unmatched: 5. Germline loops: CDR1 LNHDA, CDR2 SQIVND (reference sequence). Here the CDR3 DNA reads TGTGCCAGTAGCCCGACAGGGGACAACTATGGCTACACCTTC. Protein product: CASSPTGDNYGYTF.

This chain joins TRBV7-2 and TRBJ2-3; 8 bases align to TRBD2. V lost 4 bases to trimming and J lost 1 base; unmatched junction nucleotides: 4. The V gene's germline CDR1 is SGHTA and CDR2 FQGNSA. The CDR3 spans 15 residues. In nucleotides, the CDR3 is TGTGCCAGCAGCTCCTTTAGCGGGGGCACAGATACGCAGTATTTT. Translation gives CASSSFSGGTDTQYF.

There are a few counts of this clone. The V and J genes are TRBV30 and TRBJ1-5, with D uncertain. Trimming pared 0 bases from V and 6 bases from J, leaving 9 bases between. Germline V gene data show CDR1 as GTSNPN and CDR2 as SVGIG (reference sequence). This CDR3 has 13 residues. The CDR3 DNA reads TGTGCCTGGAGTGTCACCACGGGTCAGCCCCAGCATTTT. Translated: CAWSVTTGQPQHF.

The J gene is TRBJ2-5, the V gene TRBV24-1; 11 positions match TRBD2. The CDR3 sequence is 16 residues long. Trimming cost V 4 bases and J 0 bases; bases outside gene matches: 3. Germline V gene lookup returns CDR1 KGHDR and CDR2 SFDVKD. CDR3 bases: TGTGCCACCAGTGACCCTAGCGGGGGGTACCAAGAGACCCAGTACTTC. Encoded protein: CATSDPSGGYQETQYF.

This clone has more than one count but fewer than ten. V gene TRBV5-1 combines with J gene TRBJ2-3; D gene ambiguous. CDR3 length: 14 residues. V dropped 1 base and J dropped 5 bases, with 11 bases sitting between them. Germline CDR1 is SGHRS and CDR2 is YFSETQ. CDR3 protein: CASSLSGSVDTQYF. CDR3 DNA: TGCGCCAGCAGCTTGTCGGGTTCTGTAGATACGCAGTATTTT.

This clone was detected only a few times. The gene calls are TRBV4-3 and TRBJ1-1; the D is unclear. CDR1 is LGHNA and CDR2 is YSLEER in the germline V gene. The V end lost 7 bases, the J end lost 1 base, and 10 bases lay between the germline ends. The length of the CDR3 is 13 residues. CDR3 protein: CASTRSGNTEAFF. CDR3 coding DNA: TGCGCCAGCACTAGATCAGGGAACACTGAAGCTTTCTTT.

This clone came up a few times. V gene TRBV28 combines with J gene TRBJ1-5; D perhaps matches TRBD1 (5 bases). The V gene lost 7 bases and the J gene lost 7 bases, with 17 bases spanning the gap. This CDR3 spans 14 amino acids. Germline values: CDR1 MDHEN, CDR2 SYDVKM. CDR3 loop: CASTPGGAGQPQHF. The CDR3 nucleotides are TGTGCCAGCACCCCGGGAGGGGCAGGGCAGCCCCAGCATTTT.

This chain connects TRBV4-3 to TRBJ2-7; 8 nucleotides match TRBD2. CDR3 size: 15 residues. Trimming cost V 1 base and J 3 bases; bases outside gene matches: 5. CDR1 is LGHNA and CDR2 is YSLEER in the germline V gene. The DNA of the CDR3 is TGCGCCAGCAGCCAAGGGACTAGCCCAATCTACGAGCAGTACGTC. Protein product: CASSQGTSPIYEQYV.

The chain combines TRBV7-2 with TRBJ2-7; D is possibly TRBD1 (6 bases). V lost 4 bases and J lost 2, with 12 bases in between. This CDR3 region has 14 residues. Germline CDR1 SGHTA, CDR2 FQGNSA. CDR3 nucleotide sequence: TGTGCCAGCAGCTCCTCCCGGACAGCCTACGAGCAGTACGTC. Its protein product is CASSSSRTAYEQYV.